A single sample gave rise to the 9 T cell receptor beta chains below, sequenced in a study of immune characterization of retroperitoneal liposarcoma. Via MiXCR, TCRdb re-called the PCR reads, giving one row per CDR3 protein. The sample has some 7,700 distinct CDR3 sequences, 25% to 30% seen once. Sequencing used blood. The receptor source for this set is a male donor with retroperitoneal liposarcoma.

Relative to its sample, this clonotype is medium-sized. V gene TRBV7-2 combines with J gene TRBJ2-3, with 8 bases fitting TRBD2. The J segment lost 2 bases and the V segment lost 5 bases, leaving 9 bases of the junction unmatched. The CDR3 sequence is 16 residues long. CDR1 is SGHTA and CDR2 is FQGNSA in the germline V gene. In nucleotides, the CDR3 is TGTGCCAGCAGCATAGGGACTAGAGGTTTCACAGATACGCAGTATTTT. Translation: CASSIGTRGFTDTQYF.

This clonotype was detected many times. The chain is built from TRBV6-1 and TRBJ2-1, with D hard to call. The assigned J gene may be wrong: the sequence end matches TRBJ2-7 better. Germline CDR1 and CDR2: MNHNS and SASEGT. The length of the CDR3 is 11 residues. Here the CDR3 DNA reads TGTGCCAGCAGTCCACGCTACGAGCAGTACTTC. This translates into CASSPRYEQYF.

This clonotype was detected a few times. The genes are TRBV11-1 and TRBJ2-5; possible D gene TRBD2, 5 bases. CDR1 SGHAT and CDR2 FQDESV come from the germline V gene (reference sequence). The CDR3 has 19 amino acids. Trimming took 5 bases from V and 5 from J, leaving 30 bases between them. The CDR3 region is CASSEDMGRTGIRVETQYF. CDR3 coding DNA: TGTGCCAGCAGCGAAGATATGGGTCGCACGGGGATCAGAGTGGAGACCCAGTACTTC.

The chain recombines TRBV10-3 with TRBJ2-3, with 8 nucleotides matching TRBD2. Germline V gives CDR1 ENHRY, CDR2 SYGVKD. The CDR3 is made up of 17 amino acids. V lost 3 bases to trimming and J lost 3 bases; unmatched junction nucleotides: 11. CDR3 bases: TGTGCCATCAGTGACCCGGTGGGGGGCGGGAGGACAGATACGCAGTATTTT. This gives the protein CAISDPVGGGRTDTQYF.

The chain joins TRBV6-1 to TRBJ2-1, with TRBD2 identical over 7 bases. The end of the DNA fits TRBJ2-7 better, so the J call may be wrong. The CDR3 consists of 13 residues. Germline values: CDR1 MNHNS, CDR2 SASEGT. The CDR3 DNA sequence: TGTGCCAGTCGCGGACTAGTTGAGTACGAGCAGTACTTC. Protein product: CASRGLVEYEQYF.

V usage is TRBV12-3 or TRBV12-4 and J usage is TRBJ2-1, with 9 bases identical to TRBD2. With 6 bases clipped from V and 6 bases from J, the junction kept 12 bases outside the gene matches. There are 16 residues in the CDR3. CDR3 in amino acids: CASSLRAGGFRNEQFF. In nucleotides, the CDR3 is TGTGCCAGCAGCTTACGAGCGGGAGGTTTTCGCAATGAGCAGTTCTTC.

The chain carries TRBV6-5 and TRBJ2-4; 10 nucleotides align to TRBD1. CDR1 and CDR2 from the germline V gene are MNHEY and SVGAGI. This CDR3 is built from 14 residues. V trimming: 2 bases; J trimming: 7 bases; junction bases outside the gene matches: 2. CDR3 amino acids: CASSYDRGLNIQYF. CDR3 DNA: TGTGCCAGCAGTTACGACAGGGGGCTGAACATTCAGTACTTC.

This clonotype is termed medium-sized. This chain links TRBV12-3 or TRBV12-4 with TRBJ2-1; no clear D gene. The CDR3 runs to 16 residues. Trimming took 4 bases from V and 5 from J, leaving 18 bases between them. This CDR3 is CASSSRVARSHNEQFF. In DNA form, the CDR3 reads TGTGCCAGCAGTTCAAGAGTCGCGCGGTCCCACAATGAGCAGTTCTTC.

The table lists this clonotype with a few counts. CDR3 nucleotides: TGTGCCAGCAGTCTACTAGCGGGGGGTTTCGACTTTGGCACAGATACGCAGTATTTT. This encodes CASSLLAGGFDFGTDTQYF. V and J are TRBV6-6 and TRBJ2-3; 12 nucleotides agree with TRBD2. V lost 5 bases and J lost 1; bases outside the gene matches: 13. The CDR3 consists of 19 residues. Germline lookup yields CDR1 MNHNY and CDR2 SVGAGI (reference sequence).